Presented here are 21 T cell receptor beta chains from one specimen sequenced in a study of T-cell reconstitution after alpha-beta-depleted transplantation in children. Unique molecular identifiers were incorporated into the prepared TCRbeta library. TCRdb re-called the PCR reads through MiXCR, storing one row per CDR3 protein. The sample contains around 600,000 distinct CDR3 sequences, roughly a tenth of which appear only once. The sample consisted of PBMCs from the stem cell graft donor, taken from the stem cell graft. The receptors come from a human donor who donated a stem cell graft to a child with acute myeloid leukemia.

The rearrangement uses TRBV5-1 and TRBJ2-3; D may be TRBD2 (6 bases). This CDR3 region has 14 residues. Germline V gene lookup returns CDR1 SGHRS and CDR2 YFSETQ. V gave up 4 bases and J gave up 3 bases, with 12 bases separating them. The CDR3 DNA follows: TGCGCCAGCAGCCCCGGCCGGGAGACAGATACGCAGTATTTT. This translates into CASSPGRETDTQYF.

The V gene is TRBV29-1, the J gene TRBJ1-1, with D possibly matching TRBD1 (6 bases). The CDR3 totals 16 residues. CDR1 is SQVTM and CDR2 is ANQGSEA in the germline V gene. The ends were cut back, 0 bases at V and 4 bases at J, with 18 bases in the middle. DNA of the CDR3: TGCAGCGTTGAAGATCCACGAGAGGGGGAAGGCACTGAAGCTTTCTTT. Its translation: CSVEDPREGEGTEAFF.

The CDR3 nucleotides read TGTGCCAGCTCACCACGACTAGCCGAAATTAACAATGAGCAGTTCTTC. It codes for CASSPRLAEINNEQFF. The chain joins TRBV18 to TRBJ2-1; 7 nucleotides match TRBD2. The length of the CDR3 is 16 residues. Germline V gene sequence: CDR1 KGHSH, CDR2 LQKENI. The ends lost 1 base at V and 5 bases at J; junction bases unmatched: 8.

The chain has TRBV9 and TRBJ2-3; D gene uncertain. Trimming stripped 0 bases from V and 2 bases from J, with 16 bases between. The CDR3 extends over 17 amino acids. Germline CDR1 reads SGDLS; CDR2 reads YYNGEE. The CDR3 DNA reads TGTGCCAGCAGCGTAGGCCCCTTAGCCCCTTACACAGATACGCAGTATTTT. Residues: CASSVGPLAPYTDTQYF.

The chain couples TRBV12-3 or TRBV12-4 to TRBJ2-7; D unclear. Trimming shortened V by 3 bases and J by 9 bases, and 12 bases separated the two germline ends. The CDR3 length is 12 residues. CDR3 nucleotides: TGTGCCAGCAGTTTCACGGGTCGAGGGCAGTACTTC. This translates into CASSFTGRGQYF.

There are a few counts of this clonotype. This chain links TRBV7-2 with TRBJ1-4; 11 bases match TRBD1. This CDR3 is built from 16 residues. V trimming: 5 bases; J trimming: 5 bases; junction bases outside the gene matches: 7. Germline V lookup: CDR1 SGHTA, CDR2 FQGNSA. This CDR3 reads CASSPGQGVKNEKLFF. The CDR3, as DNA: TGTGCCAGCAGCCCGGGACAGGGGGTTAAGAATGAAAAACTGTTTTTT.

The chain couples TRBV20-1 to TRBJ1-2; TRBD1 is a possible D gene (5 bases). This CDR3 comprises 14 residues. The ends were cut back, 0 bases at V and 5 bases at J, with 13 bases in the middle. Germline V gene lookup returns CDR1 DFQATT and CDR2 SNEGSKA (reference sequence). DNA of the CDR3: TGCAGTGCTAGAGATATAACAGGTCTTTATGGCTACACCTTC. Its protein product is CSARDITGLYGYTF.

The rearrangement uses TRBV28 and TRBJ2-1, with a tentative D call TRBD1 (6 bases). Per the germline V gene, CDR1 is MDHEN and CDR2 is SYDVKM. CDR3 length: 16 amino acids. Trimming pared 3 bases from V and 4 bases from J, leaving 16 bases between. The CDR3: CASSFPGQGIYNEQFF. In nucleotides, the CDR3 is TGTGCCAGCAGTTTCCCCGGCCAGGGGATTTACAATGAGCAGTTCTTC.

The rearrangement uses TRBV6-2 or TRBV6-3 and TRBJ2-1, with 8 bases that match TRBD2. The CDR3 extends over 15 amino acids. V was clipped by 7 bases and J by 8 bases; unmatched bases: 13. Germline lookup yields CDR1 MNHEY and CDR2 SVGEGT. This CDR3 is CASTLSGTSVDEQFF. DNA of the CDR3: TGTGCCAGCACCTTGTCCGGGACTAGTGTGGATGAGCAGTTCTTC.

The rearrangement links TRBV7-6 to TRBJ2-5; 9 nucleotides match TRBD1. The ends lost 7 bases at V and 5 bases at J; junction bases unmatched: 17. The germline V gene has CDR1 SGHVS and CDR2 FNYEAQ. The CDR3 is made up of 17 amino acids. The CDR3 loop reads CASTLNYWDRAEETQYF. For the CDR3, the DNA is TGTGCCAGCACACTAAACTACTGGGACAGGGCTGAGGAGACCCAGTACTTC. Together with reference TRBV7-6 and TRBJ2-5, the CDR3 gives the full variable domain: GAGVSQSPRYKVTKRGQDVALRCDPISGHVSLYWYRQALGQGPEFLTYFNYEAQQDKSGLPNDRFSAERPEGSISTLTIQRTEQRDSAMYRCASTLNYWDRAEETQYFGPGTRLLVL.

As regards this clonotype: This clone may be a read error of a much larger clone one base away. Because the CDR3 is missing its conserved closing phenylalanine or tryptophan, this is likely a read error. This CDR3 is CAVYGTSGSDEQFC. The CDR3, as DNA: TGTGCCGTCTACGGGACTAGCGGGAGCGATGAGCAGTTCTGC. The chain has TRBV6-1 and TRBJ2-1; 14 nucleotides align to TRBD2. This CDR3 is 14 amino acids long. CDR1 is MNHNS and CDR2 is SASEGT in the germline V gene. V was clipped by 11 bases and J by 8 bases; unmatched bases: 8.

This clonotype was picked up one time. One end of the junction varies from germline; a read error may be responsible. The gene calls are TRBV7-3 and TRBJ2-1; TRBD2 agrees at 13 bases. CDR3 length: 17 amino acids. Looked up from germline, CDR1 is SGHTA and CDR2 is FQGTGA. The CDR3 reads CATSPSPTSGRLDEQFF. The CDR3 bases are TGTGCCACCAGCCCCTCCCCGACTAGCGGGAGGTTAGATGAGCAGTTCTTC.

In this sample, this clonotype turned up many times. The CDR3 nucleotides read TGTGCCACCAGCAGGACGGGACTAGCGGGAGGAGACGAGCAGTACTTC. Translation: CATSRTGLAGGDEQYF. The genes are TRBV15 and TRBJ2-7, with 15 bases matching TRBD2. V was clipped by 3 bases and J by 5 bases; unmatched bases: 5. Germline CDR1 LNHNV, CDR2 YYDKDF (reference sequence). The CDR3 is made up of 16 amino acids.

This clonotype appeared many times. V is TRBV6-5 and J is TRBJ2-7, with 9 bases identical to TRBD1. The CDR3 extends over 14 amino acids. V shed 3 bases and J 3 bases; nucleotides not matched to a gene: 3. The germline gives CDR1 MNHEY, CDR2 SVGAGI. CDR3 protein: CASSYSGQGYEQYF. CDR3 nucleotides: TGTGCCAGCAGTTATTCGGGACAGGGCTACGAGCAGTACTTC.

The chain couples TRBV14 to TRBJ2-3, with 9 bases fitting TRBD2. The CDR3 totals 15 residues. After removal of 1 base from V and 6 bases from J, the junction contained 5 bases not matched to a gene. Germline-derived CDR1 and CDR2 are SGHDN and FVKESK. The CDR3 DNA reads as TGTGCCAGCAGCCAAGTAGCGGGAGTAGGGGATACGCAGTATTTT. This encodes CASSQVAGVGDTQYF.

This clonotype was counted between two and nine times. V usage is TRBV28 and J usage is TRBJ1-5; possible D gene TRBD1, 6 bases. Per germline, CDR1 MDHEN and CDR2 SYDVKM. This CDR3 has 16 amino acids. Trimming pared 5 bases from V and 2 bases from J, leaving 16 bases between. This CDR3 reads CASSTRGGLGNQPQHF. CDR3 nucleotide sequence: TGTGCCAGCAGTACTAGGGGGGGCTTGGGCAATCAGCCCCAGCATTTT.

This chain uses TRBV7-2 with TRBJ2-6; a weak D match, TRBD1 (6 bases). Per germline, CDR1 SGHTA and CDR2 FQGNSA. The V end was cut by 4 bases, the J end by 4 bases, with 11 bases between. This CDR3 region has 15 residues. The CDR3 bases are TGTGCCAGCAGCTATTCAGGGGCCGGGGCCAACGTCCTGACTTTC. Translating gives CASSYSGAGANVLTF.

This clonotype was observed a handful of times. This rearrangement joins TRBV11-2 to TRBJ2-6, with 10 bases lining up with TRBD1. The germline V gene has CDR1 SGHAT and CDR2 FQNNGV. The J segment lost 4 bases and the V segment lost 5 bases, leaving 17 bases of the junction unmatched. The CDR3 covers 20 residues. Here the CDR3 DNA reads TGTGCCAGCAGCCCGAGGGGACCGGGACAGGGGACTGGCGGGGCCAACGTCCTGACTTTC. As protein: CASSPRGPGQGTGGANVLTF. The full variable domain, in which reference TRBV11-2 and TRBJ2-6 provide the parts outside the CDR3, is EAGVAQSPRYKIIEKRQSVAFWCNPISGHATLYWYQQILGQGPKLLIQFQNNGVVDDSQLPKDRFSAERLKGVDSTLKIQPAKLEDSAVYLCASSPRGPGQGTGGANVLTFGAGSRLTVL.

This clonotype turned up a few times. This chain uses TRBV20-1 with TRBJ1-1, with D perhaps matching TRBD1 (5 bases). The CDR3 sequence is 14 residues long. Germline V gene data show CDR1 as DFQATT and CDR2 as SNEGSKA (reference sequence). The germline V and J ends were trimmed by 4 bases and 9 bases, with 21 bases remaining between them. Written as DNA, the CDR3 is TGCAGTGCTAAACAGGCGGGGCAGTTCGGTAAAGCTTTCTTT. As protein: CSAKQAGQFGKAFF.

This clonotype was recorded many times. The chain has TRBV28 and TRBJ1-6, with 9 bases aligning to TRBD1. The V and J ends lost 6 bases and 8 bases, in that order; junction bases with no gene match: 8. Germline CDR1 and CDR2: MDHEN and SYDVKM. The CDR3 loop spans 15 amino acids. In DNA form, the CDR3 reads TGTGCCAGCAGCGGAGGGACAGGGTTGCATTCACCCCTCCACTTT. Translated: CASSGGTGLHSPLHF.

The chain has TRBV5-1 and TRBJ1-1, with TRBD1 as a possible D gene (5 bases). Germline loops: CDR1 SGHRS, CDR2 YFSETQ. Between the trimmed V and J ends, which lost 4 bases and 0 bases, there was a span of 13 bases. This CDR3 spans 15 amino acids. For the CDR3, the DNA is TGCGCCAGCAGCCCTGGAGGGGTCATGAACACTGAAGCTTTCTTT. The encoded protein is CASSPGGVMNTEAFF.